This T cell receptor (beta chain) was captured by sequencing in a study of T cell responses to AZD1222 COVID-19 vaccine. Points from the study as a whole: It should be noted that donors were predominantly white British and more often female, and clonal diversity was possibly underestimated. Among those given AZD1222, only five or six were seropositive at baseline. Sampling captured repertoires only after the peak T cell response. Increases in Spike-specific TCR breadth and depth were seen after two AZD1222 doses.

The V end lost 4 bases, the J end lost 6 bases, and 13 bases lay between the germline ends. This CDR3 spans 13 amino acids. Germline CDR1 is SGHRS and CDR2 is YFSETQ. This clone occurred a few times. The antigen is not known. Sequencing used immunoSEQ multiplex PCR; TCRdb keeps in-frame clones, though not all of them. The sample holds more than 85,000 clones, about 89% seen once. The origin of this receptor is an adult in good health. The V call is TRBV5-1, the J call TRBJ1-2, with a weak D call TRBD1 (5 bases). The material was peripheral blood, obtained on day 0 of AZD1222 vaccination. The CDR3 DNA reads as TGCGCCAGCAGCCCGTCAGGGTATGATGGCTACACCTTC. Residues: CASSPSGYDGYTF.